These 3 T cell receptor beta chains came from one sample sequenced in a study of shared clonotypes between healthy human individuals. Clones were sequenced by immunoSEQ multiplex PCR, and TCRdb holds only the in-frame ones, with some missing. The sample has more than 500,000 clones, about 96% seen once. The sample comprised naive CD4+ T cells sorted from blood. Subset noted: CD45RA+ positively selected. These receptors came from a woman aged 25 to 39 in good health.

The genes are TRBV5-1 and TRBJ2-2; 7 nucleotides agree with TRBD1. J lost 5 bases, V lost 2 bases, and 9 bases had no gene match. This CDR3 comprises 16 residues. CDR1 and CDR2 (germline): SGHRS, YFSETQ. The CDR3 loop is CASSFNTNRGTGELFF. CDR3 nucleotides: TGCGCCAGCAGCTTCAACACAAACAGGGGAACCGGGGAGCTGTTTTTT.

The genes are TRBV5-1 and TRBJ2-7; D ambiguous. With 0 bases removed from V and 2 bases from J, the gap between germline ends came to 15 bases. The CDR3 consists of 16 residues. The germline gives CDR1 SGHRS, CDR2 YFSETQ. This CDR3 is CASSLAVPEDAYEQYF. The CDR3, as DNA: TGCGCCAGCAGCTTGGCCGTTCCAGAAGACGCCTACGAGCAGTACTTC.

J is TRBJ1-1 and V is TRBV29-1, with D possibly TRBD1 on 5 matching bases. The CDR3 is 13 amino acids. Looked up from germline, CDR1 is SQVTM and CDR2 is ANQGSEA. V lost 3 bases, J lost 5 bases, and 13 bases lay in between. In DNA, the CDR3 is TGCAGCGTTGAGTTGGGGGTGAGGACTGAAGCTTTCTTT. It is translated as CSVELGVRTEAFF.